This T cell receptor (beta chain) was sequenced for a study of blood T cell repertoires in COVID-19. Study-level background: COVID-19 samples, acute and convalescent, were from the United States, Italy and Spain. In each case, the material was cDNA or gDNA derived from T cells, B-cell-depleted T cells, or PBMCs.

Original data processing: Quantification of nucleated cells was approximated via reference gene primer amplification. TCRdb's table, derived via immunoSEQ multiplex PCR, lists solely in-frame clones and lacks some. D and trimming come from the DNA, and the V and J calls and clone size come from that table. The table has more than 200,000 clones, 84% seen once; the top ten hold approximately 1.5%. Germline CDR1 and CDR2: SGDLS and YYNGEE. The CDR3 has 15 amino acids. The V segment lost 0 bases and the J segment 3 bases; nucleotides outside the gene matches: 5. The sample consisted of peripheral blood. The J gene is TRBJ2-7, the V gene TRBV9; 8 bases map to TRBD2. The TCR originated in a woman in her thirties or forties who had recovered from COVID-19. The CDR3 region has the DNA TGTGCCAGCAGCGTAGCGGGGGGGGACCACTACGAGCAGTACTTC. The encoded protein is CASSVAGGDHYEQYF.